Shown below are 21 T cell receptor beta chains from a single sample sequenced in a study of a mutant IDH1 vaccine in newly diagnosed glioma. The time point here: week 47, end of study. Topical imiquimod accompanied each vaccine dose, which consisted of 300 ug of mutant IDH1 20-mer peptide. Method: immunoSEQ multiplex PCR; TCRdb's copy keeps in-frame clones and lacks some. The sample includes tens of thousands of clones, roughly 71% of them seen just once. For these TCRs, the target antigens are not known. Sequenced here: PBMCs, sampled from a glioma patient whose treatment included an IDH1 peptide vaccine. All receptors derive from a man aged 35-49 years with glioma.

The chain combines TRBV5-4 with TRBJ2-1; D call uncertain. The germline CDR1 and CDR2 sequences are SGHNT and YYREEE (reference sequence). V dropped 0 bases and J dropped 6 bases, with 4 bases sitting between them. The length of the CDR3 is 12 residues. CDR3 coding DNA: TGTGCCAGCAGCTTGGTTTCCAATGAGCAGTTCTTC. Protein: CASSLVSNEQFF. The full variable domain, in which reference TRBV5-4 and TRBJ2-1 provide the parts outside the CDR3, is ETGVTQSPTHLIKTRGQQVTLRCSSQSGHNTVSWYQQALGQGPQFIFQYYREEENGRGNFPPRFSGLQFPNYSSELNVNALELDDSALYLCASSLVSNEQFFGPGTRLTVL.

This sequence joins TRBV30 and TRBJ1-1; D is undetermined. Germline V gene data show CDR1 as GTSNPN and CDR2 as SVGIG (reference sequence). V lost 0 bases and J lost 4, with 15 bases in between. CDR3 length: 15 amino acids. Written as DNA, the CDR3 is TGTGCCTGGAGTGTAGAACCCCGGTGGGCCACTGAAGCTTTCTTT. Protein product: CAWSVEPRWATEAFF.

The rearrangement links TRBV15 to TRBJ2-1, with D possibly TRBD1 on 5 matching bases. The CDR3 is made up of 13 amino acids. CDR1 and CDR2 (germline): LNHNV, YYDKDF (reference sequence). Trimming stripped 6 bases from V and 6 bases from J, with 12 bases between. The CDR3 loop reads CATSLVRGNEQFF. Written as DNA, the CDR3 is TGTGCCACCAGTCTAGTTAGGGGCAATGAGCAGTTCTTC.

The rearrangement uses TRBV6-1 and TRBJ1-5; possible D gene TRBD1, 6 bases. The germline gives CDR1 MNHNS, CDR2 SASEGT. With 6 bases removed from V and 3 bases from J, the gap between germline ends came to 15 bases. This CDR3 is built from 15 residues. The CDR3 nucleotides are TGTGCCAGCAGGCCGGAACAGGGTACCAATCAGCCCCAGCATTTT. Translating gives CASRPEQGTNQPQHF.

The rearrangement joins TRBV4-2 to TRBJ2-7, with D unresolved. Trimming left V 1 base short and J 4 bases short, with 14 bases between. The CDR3 spans 15 residues. Germline-derived CDR1 and CDR2 are LGHNA and YNFKEQ. The CDR3 DNA is TGTGCCAGCAGCCAAGCACCCCGGGCTGAGTACGAGCAGTACTTC. The encoded protein is CASSQAPRAEYEQYF.

This chain links TRBV6-6 with TRBJ2-2, with 9 bases aligning to TRBD1. The germline CDR1 and CDR2 sequences are MNHNY and SVGAGI (reference sequence). Losses at the gene ends were 2 bases for V and 5 bases for J; bases not matched to a gene: 6. The CDR3 loop spans 16 amino acids. The CDR3 is CASSYPGQGDTGELFF. As DNA, the CDR3 is TGTGCCAGCAGTTACCCGGGACAGGGTGATACCGGGGAGCTGTTTTTT.

The J gene is TRBJ2-7, the V gene TRBV14, with D uncertain. This CDR3 is 11 amino acids long. V dropped 0 bases and J dropped 7 bases, with 4 bases sitting between them. Germline V lookup: CDR1 SGHDN, CDR2 FVKESK. The CDR3 region has the DNA TGTGCCAGCAGCCAAGATTTTGAGCAGTACTTC. This sequence encodes CASSQDFEQYF.

This clone was recorded a few times. The rearrangement uses TRBV6-6 and TRBJ2-6; possible D gene TRBD1, 5 bases. Germline CDR1 is MNHNY and CDR2 is SVGAGI (reference sequence). Trimming removed 2 bases at V and 2 bases at J, with 7 bases between. The CDR3 length is 15 residues. In DNA form, the CDR3 reads TGTGCCAGCAGTTACGAAGGGGCTGGGGCCAACGTCCTGACTTTC. This translates into CASSYEGAGANVLTF.

A few counts support this clone. V is TRBV25-1 and J is TRBJ1-1; D is undetermined. The CDR3 is 15 residues long. CDR1 MGHDK and CDR2 SYGVNS come from the germline V gene. V dropped 0 bases and J dropped 3 bases, with 11 bases sitting between them. DNA for the CDR3: TGTGCCAGCAGTGAATATGGCAATACCGACACTGAAGCTTTCTTT. It encodes CASSEYGNTDTEAFF.

The V call is TRBV7-6, the J call TRBJ2-5; D may correspond to TRBD1 or TRBD2 (5 bases each). The CDR3 loop spans 14 amino acids. Germline CDR1 is SGHVS and CDR2 is FNYEAQ. V was trimmed by 5 bases and J by 1 base, leaving 11 bases between them. This CDR3 is CASSGGPIQETQYF. Written as DNA, the CDR3 is TGTGCCAGCAGCGGGGGACCGATCCAAGAGACCCAGTACTTC. Full variable domain (rest looked up from reference TRBV7-6 and TRBJ2-5): GAGVSQSPRYKVTKRGQDVALRCDPISGHVSLYWYRQALGQGPEFLTYFNYEAQQDKSGLPNDRFSAERPEGSISTLTIQRTEQRDSAMYRCASSGGPIQETQYFGPGTRLLVL.

The rearrangement uses TRBV14 and TRBJ2-3; D gene uncertain. Between the trimmed V and J ends, which lost 0 bases and 0 bases, there was a span of 7 bases. Germline V CDR1 and CDR2: SGHDN, FVKESK. There are 15 residues in the CDR3. The CDR3 nucleotides are TGTGCCAGCAGCCAAGAACGAACTAGCACAGATACGCAGTATTTT. It is translated as CASSQERTSTDTQYF.

The CDR3 DNA sequence: TGTGCCAGCAGTTTTTCCAAGCGTGGGACTGAAGCTTTCTTT. Translation gives CASSFSKRGTEAFF. The chain uses TRBV27 and TRBJ1-1; no firm D call. V lost 3 bases to trimming and J lost 5 bases, with 13 bases between them. Germline CDR1 is MNHEY and CDR2 is SMNVEV (reference sequence). The CDR3 is 14 residues long.

The chain uses TRBV30 and TRBJ2-1; D may be TRBD2 (6 bases). V lost 3 bases and J 2 bases, leaving 35 bases between the germline ends. CDR3 length: 22 amino acids. Germline CDR1 and CDR2: GTSNPN and SVGIG (reference sequence). CDR3 loop: CAWRLAARSHINVGGAYNEQFF. The DNA of the CDR3 is TGTGCCTGGAGGTTGGCCGCACGCTCTCATATAAATGTCGGCGGGGCCTACAATGAGCAGTTCTTC.

Concerning this clone: Additional DNA sequences in this sample encode the identical CDR3. The chain combines TRBV6-5 with TRBJ2-7, with D possibly TRBD1 on 6 matching bases. V dropped 5 bases and J dropped 7 bases, with 15 bases sitting between them. The CDR3 covers 13 residues. In germline, CDR1 is MNHEY, CDR2 SVGAGI. DNA of the CDR3: TGTGCCAGCAGTGGCCCGGGACAACGGGAGCAGTACTTC. Residues: CASSGPGQREQYF.

A few counts support this clone. The chain recombines TRBV10-1 with TRBJ1-1; D possibly corresponds to TRBD1 (6 bases). This CDR3 has 14 amino acids. Germline CDR1 and CDR2: WNHNN and SYGVQD (reference sequence). Trimming pared 0 bases from V and 11 bases from J, leaving 16 bases between. CDR3: CASSESPGARGAFF. The DNA of the CDR3 is TGCGCCAGCAGTGAGTCCCCGGGGGCCCGAGGGGCTTTCTTT.

The chain combines TRBV6-5 with TRBJ1-6; D uncertain. Germline V gene sequence: CDR1 MNHEY, CDR2 SVGAGI. Trimming cost V 6 bases and J 14 bases, with 14 bases left between them. The CDR3 is 12 residues long. This CDR3 is CASRLGRGSLHF. The CDR3, as DNA: TGTGCCAGCAGGTTAGGGAGAGGTTCCCTCCACTTT.

The rearrangement joins TRBV6-1 to TRBJ2-5; possibly TRBD2 for D (5 bases). The CDR3 runs 15 residues. Trimming took 3 bases from V and 4 from J, leaving 15 bases between them. Germline assignment: CDR1 MNHNS and CDR2 SASEGT. The CDR3 spells CASSDRGWRRETQYF. The CDR3 DNA sequence: TGTGCCAGCAGTGATCGAGGGTGGAGACGAGAGACCCAGTACTTC.

The table lists this clone with a count of one. The rearrangement joins TRBV6-5 to TRBJ1-2; D gene unclear. CDR1 and CDR2 from the germline V gene are MNHEY and SVGAGI. This CDR3 spans 14 amino acids. V lost 11 bases and J lost 2, with 18 bases in between. The CDR3 DNA reads as TGTGCCTCGGCCCCCGGCGGCAACAACTATGGCTACACCTTC. It is translated as CASAPGGNNYGYTF.

The chain links TRBV11-3 to TRBJ2-1; D is undetermined. Trimming left V 3 bases short and J 2 bases short, with 11 bases between. Germline CDR1 is SGHNT and CDR2 is YENEEA. The CDR3 is 15 residues long. CDR3 residues: CASSFENSPYNEQFF. CDR3 nucleotides: TGTGCCAGCAGCTTTGAGAACTCGCCCTACAATGAGCAGTTCTTC.

The chain is built from TRBV19 and TRBJ1-2; possible D gene TRBD1, 6 bases. The CDR3 is 12 amino acids. V lost 11 bases and J lost 5, with 15 bases in between. The germline gives CDR1 LNHDA, CDR2 SQIVND (reference sequence). In DNA, the CDR3 is TGTGCCTCTAGGGGGACGGATTATGGCTACACCTTC. Translation: CASRGTDYGYTF. The full variable domain, in which reference TRBV19 and TRBJ1-2 provide the parts outside the CDR3, is DGGITQSPKYLFRKEGQNVTLSCEQNLNHDAMYWYRQDPGQGLRLIYYSQIVNDFQKGDIAEGYSVSREKKESFPLTVTSAQKNPTAFYLCASRGTDYGYTFGSGTRLTVV.

This clone was counted between two and nine times. The genes are TRBV6-1 and TRBJ1-1; 8 bases align to TRBD1. This CDR3 region has 14 residues. Germline V gives CDR1 MNHNS, CDR2 SASEGT. V lost 8 bases to trimming and J lost 4 bases; unmatched junction nucleotides: 9. This chain's CDR3 is CASSLDRGSTEAFF. CDR3 coding DNA: TGTGCCAGCTCCCTAGACAGGGGTAGCACTGAAGCTTTCTTT.